This passage covers 14 T cell receptor beta chains from one sample sequenced in a study of metastatic and nonmetastatic thyroid tumors. No patient had received any treatment before thyroid surgery. TCRdb re-analyzed the PCR reads using MiXCR. The table records about 93,000 clones, about 13% of them present only once. The sequencing input was blood. Every receptor here comes from a female donor with papillary thyroid cancer or a benign thyroid nodule (not recorded which). Some clones in this sample may be carry-over from other donors' samples.

In the case of this clone: A much larger clone lies a single base off, so this may be a read error. This specimen includes other DNA sequences encoding the same CDR3. The V and J genes are TRBV14 and TRBJ2-1, with TRBD2 matching over 9 bases. Germline loops: CDR1 SGHDN, CDR2 FVKESK. This CDR3 is 15 amino acids long. J gave up 12 bases and V 4 bases, and 13 bases lay outside the gene matches. The DNA of the CDR3 is TGTGCCAGCAGCCCCTTAACTAGCGGGCTTAGGGGGCAGTTCTTC. Its translation is CASSPLTSGLRGQFF.

The chain has TRBV20-1 and TRBJ2-1; 10 bases match TRBD1. This CDR3 spans 15 amino acids. Trimming at V came to 6 bases and at J to 9 bases, leaving 14 bases not matched to a gene. CDR1 and CDR2 (germline): DFQATT, SNEGSKA (reference sequence). CDR3 sequence: CSAAFPDRGFVEQFF. DNA of the CDR3: TGCAGTGCAGCGTTCCCGGACAGGGGGTTTGTTGAGCAGTTCTTC.

This clone has ten or more counts. The junction shows a germline mismatch at one end, possibly a read error. The chain carries TRBV7-7 and TRBJ2-1; 12 nucleotides align to TRBD2. The germline gives CDR1 SSHAT, CDR2 FNYEAQ (reference sequence). CDR3 length: 15 residues. CDR3 loop: CASSPGLAGYNEQFF. In DNA, the CDR3 is TGTGCTAGCAGCCCAGGACTAGCGGGATACAATGAGCAGTTCTTC.

There are many counts of this clone. This chain connects TRBV6-2 or TRBV6-3 to TRBJ1-5; a possible D gene is TRBD1 (6 bases). CDR3 length equals 16 residues. The V gene lost 2 bases and the J gene lost 3 bases, with 14 bases spanning the gap. CDR1 and CDR2 from the germline V gene are MNHEY and SVGEGT. CDR3 in DNA: TGTGCCAGCAGTTACCCCGCTCAGGGGCCCAATCAGCCCCAGCATTTT. It is translated as CASSYPAQGPNQPQHF.

This clone was found many times. Here the CDR3 DNA reads TGTGCCAGTCGCGACAGGGTTTCTTATGGCTACACCTTC. Translating gives CASRDRVSYGYTF. The chain joins TRBV30 to TRBJ1-2; 7 nucleotides match TRBD1. Germline values: CDR1 GTSNPN, CDR2 SVGIG (reference sequence). The CDR3 length is 13 residues. V trimming: 8 bases; J trimming: 5 bases; junction bases outside the gene matches: 11. Using reference TRBV30 and TRBJ1-2 for the parts outside the CDR3, the full variable domain is SQTIHQWPATLVQPVGSPLSLECTVEGTSNPNLYWYRQAAGRGLQLLFYSVGIGQISSEVPQNLSASRPQDRQFILSSKKLLLSDSGFYLCASRDRVSYGYTFGSGTRLTVV.

The sample holds many counts of this clone. This chain connects TRBV7-2 to TRBJ2-3; 12 nucleotides match TRBD1. Germline V lookup: CDR1 SGHTA, CDR2 FQGNSA. The trim removed 6 bases at V and 5 bases at J, leaving 9 bases unmatched. The CDR3 contains 16 residues. The CDR3 nucleotides are TGTGCCAGCAGTCCCCGGGACAGGGGGCTCGGAGATACGCAGTATTTT. Residues: CASSPRDRGLGDTQYF. Looking up the rest from reference TRBV7-2 and TRBJ2-3 gives the full variable domain: GAGVSQSPSNKVTEKGKDVELRCDPISGHTALYWYRQSLGQGLEFLIYFQGNSAPDKSGLPSDRFSAERTGGSVSTLTIQRTQQEDSAVYLCASSPRDRGLGDTQYFGPGTRLTVL.

This clone has ten or more counts. The V call is TRBV5-1, the J call TRBJ2-7; 10 bases align to TRBD1. The CDR3 length is 14 residues. The J segment lost 2 bases and the V segment lost 7 bases, leaving 6 bases of the junction unmatched. Germline V CDR1 and CDR2: SGHRS, YFSETQ. This CDR3 reads CASGWTGGTYEQYF. The CDR3 DNA reads as TGCGCCAGCGGATGGACAGGGGGTACCTACGAGCAGTACTTC.

This clone was seen a handful of times. A clone one base away is much larger, so this may be a read error. This sample also contains other DNA sequences that code for the same CDR3. This chain joins TRBV19 and TRBJ1-5; weak D call: TRBD1 (6 bases). Trimming pared 10 bases from V and 4 bases from J, leaving 17 bases between. CDR3 length: 14 residues. CDR1 is LNHDA, CDR2 SQIVND, per germline (reference sequence). The CDR3 DNA follows: TGTGCCACATCCTGGACAGACGGTAATCAGCCCCAGCATTTT. Its protein product is CATSWTDGNQPQHF.

This clone was detected many times. The V gene is TRBV3-1, the J gene TRBJ1-1; D remains ambiguous. The CDR3 consists of 11 residues. Germline values: CDR1 LGHDT, CDR2 YNNKEL (reference sequence). Trimming cost V 5 bases and J 3 bases, with 4 bases left between them. The DNA of the CDR3 is TGTGCCAGCAGCGCGGACACTGAAGCTTTCTTT. Amino acid sequence: CASSADTEAFF. The entire variable domain, with the rest obtained from reference TRBV3-1 and TRBJ1-1, is as follows: DTAVSQTPKYLVTQMGNDKSIKCEQNLGHDTMYWYKQDSKKFLKIMFSYNNKELIINETVPNRFSPKSPDKAHLNLHINSLELGDSAVYFCASSADTEAFFGQGTRLTVV.

Worth noting for this clone: A much larger clone is a single base away; this may be a read error. The rearrangement links TRBV5-1 to TRBJ2-7, with 9 positions matching TRBD2. Judging by the DNA end, TRBJ2-5 fits better; the J call may be wrong. Germline loops: CDR1 SGHRS, CDR2 YFSETQ. The CDR3 consists of 16 residues. As DNA, the CDR3 is TGCGCCAGCAGCTTTGGAGGGCTAGCGGGATTGGAGACCCAGTACTTC. Protein product: CASSFGGLAGLETQYF.

The chain carries TRBV11-2 and TRBJ1-2; D perhaps matches TRBD1 (6 bases). CDR1 is SGHAT, CDR2 FQNNGV, per germline. The V end lost 0 bases, the J end lost 7 bases, and 12 bases lay between the germline ends. The CDR3 runs to 14 residues. In nucleotides, the CDR3 is TGTGCCAGCAGCTTAGAGCCCAGGGGAGGTGGCTACACCTTC. Translating it yields CASSLEPRGGGYTF. Filled out from reference TRBV11-2 and TRBJ1-2, the complete variable domain reads EAGVAQSPRYKIIEKRQSVAFWCNPISGHATLYWYQQILGQGPKLLIQFQNNGVVDDSQLPKDRFSAERLKGVDSTLKIQPAKLEDSAVYLCASSLEPRGGGYTFGSGTRLTVV.

This clone was observed at least ten times. This chain connects TRBV11-2 to TRBJ2-7; 8 bases are a match to TRBD2. The V gene's germline CDR1 is SGHAT and CDR2 FQNNGV. This CDR3 is built from 14 residues. Losses at the gene ends were 4 bases for V and 4 bases for J; bases not matched to a gene: 6. CDR3 in DNA: TGTGCCAGCAGCTACCGGACTAGCTCATACGAGCAGTACTTC. Its protein product is CASSYRTSSYEQYF.

A note on this clone: A much larger clone is a single base away; this may be a read error. The V and J genes are TRBV9 and TRBJ2-3; possibly TRBD2 for D (5 bases). Looked up from germline, CDR1 is SGDLS and CDR2 is YYNGEE. This CDR3 region has 14 residues. CDR3 loop: CASSVLADTYTQYF. The CDR3 coding sequence is TGTGCCAGCAGCGTACTAGCTGACACATATACGCAGTATTTT.

This clone was counted at least ten times. The chain recombines TRBV4-2 with TRBJ2-1, with D possibly being TRBD1 or TRBD2 (5 bases each). Between the trimmed V and J ends, which lost 4 bases and 5 bases, there was a span of 18 bases. From germline, CDR1 is LGHNA and CDR2 YNFKEQ. The CDR3 runs 16 residues. The DNA of the CDR3 is TGTGCCAGCAGCCTCTCTTTGGGGGTGGTTGACAATGAGCAGTTCTTC. It yields the protein CASSLSLGVVDNEQFF.